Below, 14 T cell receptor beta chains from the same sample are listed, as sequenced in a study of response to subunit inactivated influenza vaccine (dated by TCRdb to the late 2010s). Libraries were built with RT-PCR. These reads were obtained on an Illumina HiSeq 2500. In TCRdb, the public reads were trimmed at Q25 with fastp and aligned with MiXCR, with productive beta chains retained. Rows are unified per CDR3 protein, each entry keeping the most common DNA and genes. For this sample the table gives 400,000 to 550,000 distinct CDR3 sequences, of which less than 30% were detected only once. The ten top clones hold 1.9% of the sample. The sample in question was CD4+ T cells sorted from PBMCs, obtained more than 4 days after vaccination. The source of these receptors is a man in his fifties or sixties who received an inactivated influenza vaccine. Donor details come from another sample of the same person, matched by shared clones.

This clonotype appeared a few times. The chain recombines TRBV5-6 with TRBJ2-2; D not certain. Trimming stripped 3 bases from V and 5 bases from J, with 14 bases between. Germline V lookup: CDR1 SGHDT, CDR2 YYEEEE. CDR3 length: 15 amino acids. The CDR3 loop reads CASSSKGRWTGELFF. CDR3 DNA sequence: TGTGCCAGCAGCTCAAAGGGTCGGTGGACCGGGGAGCTGTTTTTT.

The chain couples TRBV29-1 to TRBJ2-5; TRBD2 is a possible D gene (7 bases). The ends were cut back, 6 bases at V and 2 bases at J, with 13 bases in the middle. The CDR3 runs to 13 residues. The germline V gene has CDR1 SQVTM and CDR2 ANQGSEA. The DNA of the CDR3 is TGCAGCGTCTTAGGGGGGGGACAAGAGACCCAGTACTTC. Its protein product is CSVLGGGQETQYF.

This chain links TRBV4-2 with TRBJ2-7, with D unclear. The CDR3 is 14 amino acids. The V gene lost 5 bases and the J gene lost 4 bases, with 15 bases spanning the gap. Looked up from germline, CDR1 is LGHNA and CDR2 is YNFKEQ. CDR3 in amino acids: CASSYLGDTYEQYF. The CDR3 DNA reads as TGTGCCAGCAGCTATCTTGGCGATACTTACGAGCAGTACTTC.

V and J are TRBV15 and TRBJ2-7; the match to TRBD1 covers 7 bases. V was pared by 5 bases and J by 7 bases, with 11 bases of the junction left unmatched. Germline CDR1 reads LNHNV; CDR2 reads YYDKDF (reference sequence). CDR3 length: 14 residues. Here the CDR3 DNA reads TGTGCCACCAGCTACCGGGACAGCCTCCTAGAGCAGTACTTC. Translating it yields CATSYRDSLLEQYF.

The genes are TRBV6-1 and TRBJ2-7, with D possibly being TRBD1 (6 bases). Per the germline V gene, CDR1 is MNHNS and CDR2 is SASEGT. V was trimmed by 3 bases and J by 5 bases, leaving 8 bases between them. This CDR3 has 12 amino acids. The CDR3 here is CASSDRTDEQYF. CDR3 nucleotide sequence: TGTGCCAGCAGTGACCGGACAGACGAGCAGTACTTC.

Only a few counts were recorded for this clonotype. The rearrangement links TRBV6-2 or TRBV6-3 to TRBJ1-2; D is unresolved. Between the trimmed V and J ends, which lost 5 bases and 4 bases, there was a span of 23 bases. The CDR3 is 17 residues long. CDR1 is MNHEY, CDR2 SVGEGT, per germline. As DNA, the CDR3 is TGTGCCAGCAGTCCTCCCTTAAGCCGGACGGTCTTCTATGGCTACACCTTC. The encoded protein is CASSPPLSRTVFYGYTF.

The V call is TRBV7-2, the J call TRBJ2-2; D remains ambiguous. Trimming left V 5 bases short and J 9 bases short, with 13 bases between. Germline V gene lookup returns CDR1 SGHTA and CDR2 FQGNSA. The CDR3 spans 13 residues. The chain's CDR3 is CASSPSQNRELFF. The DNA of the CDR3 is TGTGCCAGCAGCCCCAGCCAGAACCGGGAGCTGTTTTTT.

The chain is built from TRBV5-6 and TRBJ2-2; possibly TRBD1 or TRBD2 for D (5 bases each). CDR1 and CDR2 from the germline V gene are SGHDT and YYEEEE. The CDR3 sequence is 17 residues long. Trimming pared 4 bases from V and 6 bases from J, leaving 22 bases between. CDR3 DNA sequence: TGTGCCAGCAGCCCGGTGGGGGAGCGTCCCCGACCCGGGGAGCTGTTTTTT. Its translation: CASSPVGERPRPGELFF.

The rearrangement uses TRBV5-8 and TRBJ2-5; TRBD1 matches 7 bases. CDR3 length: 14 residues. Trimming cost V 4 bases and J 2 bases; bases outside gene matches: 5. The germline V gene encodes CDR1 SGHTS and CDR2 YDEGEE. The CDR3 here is CASSTGQRQETQYF. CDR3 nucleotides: TGTGCCAGCAGCACGGGACAGCGACAAGAGACCCAGTACTTC.

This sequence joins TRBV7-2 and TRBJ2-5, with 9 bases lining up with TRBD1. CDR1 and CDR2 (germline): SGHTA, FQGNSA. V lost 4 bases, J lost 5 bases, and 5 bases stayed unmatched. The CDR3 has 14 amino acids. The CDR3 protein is CASSSRTGVETQYF. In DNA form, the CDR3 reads TGTGCCAGCAGCTCCCGGACAGGGGTGGAGACCCAGTACTTC.

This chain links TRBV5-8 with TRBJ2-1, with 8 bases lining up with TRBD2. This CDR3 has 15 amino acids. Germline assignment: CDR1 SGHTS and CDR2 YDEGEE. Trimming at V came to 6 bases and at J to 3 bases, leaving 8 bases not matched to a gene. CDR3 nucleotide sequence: TGTGCCAGCAATGTTGGGACTAGGTACTACAATGAGCAGTTCTTC. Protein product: CASNVGTRYYNEQFF.

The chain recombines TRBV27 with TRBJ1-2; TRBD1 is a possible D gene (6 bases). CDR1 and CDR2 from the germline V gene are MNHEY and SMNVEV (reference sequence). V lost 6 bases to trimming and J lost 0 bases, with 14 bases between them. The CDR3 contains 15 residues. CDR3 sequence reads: CASRQPGASNYGYTF. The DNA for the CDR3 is TGTGCCAGCAGGCAGCCGGGGGCGTCTAACTATGGCTACACCTTC.

The CDR3 DNA sequence: TGCAGTGCTAGAGATCTAGGGGCCGTCCTCTACAATGAGCAGTTCTTC. It translates to CSARDLGAVLYNEQFF. The chain has TRBV20-1 and TRBJ2-1; TRBD1 is a possible D gene (5 bases). Germline V gene data show CDR1 as DFQATT and CDR2 as SNEGSKA (reference sequence). The CDR3 runs to 16 residues. V was clipped by 0 bases and J by 3 bases, with 15 bases between them.

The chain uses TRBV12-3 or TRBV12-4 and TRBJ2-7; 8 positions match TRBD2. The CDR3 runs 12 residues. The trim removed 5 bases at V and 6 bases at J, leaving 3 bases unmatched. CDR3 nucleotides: TGTGCCAGCAGTGGACTAGCTGCCGAGCAGTACTTC. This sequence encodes CASSGLAAEQYF.